Following are 21 T cell receptor beta chains from one sample sequenced in a study of CD8+ T cells in alopecia areata. As the sequencing template, cDNA was produced by extracting RNA and reverse transcribing it. Here immunoSEQ multiplex PCR was the method, and the copy in TCRdb shows in-frame clones only, minus some. This table holds 150,000 or so clones, 47% found once. The sequencing input was CD4+ T cells sorted from blood. These receptors were obtained from a human donor with alopecia areata.

V gene TRBV29-1 combines with J gene TRBJ1-2; D remains unclear. CDR1 and CDR2 (germline): SQVTM, ANQGSEA. V dropped 7 bases and J dropped 6 bases, with 21 bases sitting between them. CDR3 length: 14 residues. The CDR3, as DNA: TGCAGCGCTGCGGGTGCACCCCTCCTAAATGGCTACACCTTC. It encodes CSAAGAPLLNGYTF.

This clone was counted between two and nine times. This chain links TRBV19 with TRBJ1-1; D ambiguous. Trimming took 4 bases from V and 4 from J, leaving 10 bases between them. The CDR3 loop spans 13 amino acids. Germline V gives CDR1 LNHDA, CDR2 SQIVND (reference sequence). CDR3 sequence: CASSTGFRTEAFF. The CDR3, as DNA: TGTGCCAGTAGTACCGGGTTTCGCACTGAAGCTTTCTTT.

The CDR3 DNA reads as TGCGCCAGCAGCTTGGGAGGGACACCTGGGGCTCATCAGCCCCAGCATTTT. Its protein product is CASSLGGTPGAHQPQHF. The genes are TRBV5-1 and TRBJ1-5, with D possibly being TRBD1 (6 bases). Trimming cost V 0 bases and J 5 bases, with 18 bases left between them. There are 17 residues in the CDR3. From germline, CDR1 is SGHRS and CDR2 YFSETQ.

This clone was seen a few times. This rearrangement joins TRBV7-2 to TRBJ1-5, with a weak D call TRBD1 (5 bases). The germline CDR1 and CDR2 sequences are SGHTA and FQGNSA. The CDR3 spans 13 residues. V dropped 4 bases and J dropped 7 bases, with 11 bases sitting between them. CDR3 loop: CASSSMGRQPQHF. Here the CDR3 DNA reads TGTGCCAGCAGCTCCATGGGACGGCAGCCCCAGCATTTT.

The rearrangement links TRBV27 to TRBJ2-7; 11 nucleotides match TRBD2. CDR3 length: 14 amino acids. Germline-derived CDR1 and CDR2 are MNHEY and SMNVEV (reference sequence). J lost 3 bases, V lost 8 bases, and 6 bases had no gene match. This CDR3 reads CASSSLAGGYEQYF. CDR3 in DNA: TGTGCCAGCTCCTCTCTAGCGGGAGGCTACGAGCAGTACTTC.

This clone was recorded a few times. The rearrangement uses TRBV19 and TRBJ2-3, with 8 bases aligning to TRBD1. Trimming cost V 6 bases and J 1 base; bases outside gene matches: 9. The CDR3 totals 16 residues. CDR1 and CDR2 from the germline V gene are LNHDA and SQIVND (reference sequence). In DNA, the CDR3 is TGTGCCAGTAGCCGGGGTGGACAGGGAGGCACAGATACGCAGTATTTT. Amino acids: CASSRGGQGGTDTQYF.

The chain couples TRBV10-3 to TRBJ1-2; no firm D call. V was shortened by 6 bases and J by 4 bases, with 12 bases between the two germline ends. Germline CDR1 ENHRY, CDR2 SYGVKD. The CDR3 covers 13 residues. In DNA form, the CDR3 reads TGTGCCATCAGCGCGGACGAGGCCTATGGCTACACCTTC. It is translated as CAISADEAYGYTF.

There are a few counts of this clone. This sample also contains other DNA sequences that code for the same CDR3. The rearrangement uses TRBV5-4 and TRBJ2-7; D ambiguous. Between the trimmed V and J ends, which lost 0 bases and 3 bases, there was a span of 4 bases. Germline V gene sequence: CDR1 SGHNT, CDR2 YYREEE (reference sequence). This CDR3 has 12 amino acids. CDR3 DNA sequence: TGTGCCAGCAGCTTGGAGGGCTACGAGCAGTACTTC. It yields the protein CASSLEGYEQYF.

The chain combines TRBV5-1 with TRBJ2-1; no clear D. The CDR3 covers 21 residues. V was clipped by 0 bases and J by 12 bases, with 37 bases between them. Germline V gene lookup returns CDR1 SGHRS and CDR2 YFSETQ. CDR3 amino acids: CASSLDTQARNSPTPTMRQFF. CDR3 nucleotide sequence: TGCGCCAGCAGCTTGGATACGCAGGCCAGGAATTCCCCTACACCTACAATGAGGCAGTTCTTC.

The chain employs TRBV27 and TRBJ2-3; D is perhaps TRBD2 (5 bases). CDR1 and CDR2 (germline): MNHEY, SMNVEV (reference sequence). The V end lost 8 bases, the J end lost 1 base, and 13 bases lay between the germline ends. The CDR3 loop spans 14 amino acids. The CDR3 nucleotides read TGTGCCAGCTCATACGCGGAGGGCACAGATACGCAGTATTTT. It codes for CASSYAEGTDTQYF.

In its sample, this clone was seen a few times. This chain's CDR3 is CASSQTDVRYEQYF. For the CDR3, the DNA is TGTGCCAGCAGCCAGACCGATGTTCGCTACGAGCAGTACTTC. The V call is TRBV6-5, the J call TRBJ2-7, with D hard to call. Between the trimmed V and J ends, which lost 6 bases and 3 bases, there was a span of 15 bases. This CDR3 is 14 amino acids long. Germline CDR1 is MNHEY and CDR2 is SVGAGI.

The chain combines TRBV7-8 with TRBJ2-2; D not certain. Trimming took 6 bases from V and 5 from J, leaving 4 bases between them. The CDR3 loop spans 11 amino acids. CDR1 and CDR2 from the germline V gene are SGHVS and FQNEAQ. CDR3 amino acids: CASRHTGELFF. The CDR3 DNA is TGTGCCAGCAGGCATACCGGGGAGCTGTTTTTT.

The chain is built from TRBV20-1 and TRBJ2-3, with D possibly called TRBD1 or TRBD2 (5 bases each). V lost 7 bases, J lost 6 bases, and 5 bases lay in between. Germline-derived CDR1 and CDR2 are DFQATT and SNEGSKA (reference sequence). The CDR3 loop spans 9 amino acids. DNA for the CDR3: TGCAGTGGGGGGGATACGCAGTATTTT. Amino acid sequence: CSGGDTQYF.

The chain couples TRBV20-1 to TRBJ2-2, with unresolved D. The CDR3 runs to 11 residues. With 0 bases removed from V and 8 bases from J, the gap between germline ends came to 4 bases. CDR1 is DFQATT and CDR2 is SNEGSKA in the germline V gene (reference sequence). The CDR3 region has the DNA TGCAGTGCTAGAGATTTGGGGGAGCTGTTTTTT. Translation: CSARDLGELFF.

This clone showed up just a few times. The J gene is TRBJ2-1, the V gene TRBV10-3; 12 nucleotides line up with TRBD2. Losses at the gene ends were 5 bases for V and 3 bases for J; bases not matched to a gene: 11. This CDR3 contains 18 residues. CDR1 is ENHRY and CDR2 is SYGVKD in the germline V gene. CDR3 DNA sequence: TGTGCCATCAGTCCCGGGACTAGCGGGTCCCGCCACTACAATGAGCAGTTCTTC. It codes for CAISPGTSGSRHYNEQFF.

A few counts support this clone. The chain uses TRBV7-3 and TRBJ2-5; D not certain. Trimming stripped 3 bases from V and 4 bases from J, with 9 bases between. The CDR3 sequence is 13 residues long. Germline values: CDR1 SGHTA, CDR2 FQGTGA. The CDR3 DNA is TGTGCCAGCAGCTTGAACCTAGGAGAGACCCAGTACTTC. Translation gives CASSLNLGETQYF.

This clone was seen a few times. This chain connects TRBV11-2 to TRBJ2-3; D is ambiguous. Germline CDR1 reads SGHAT; CDR2 reads FQNNGV. This CDR3 contains 12 residues. V gave up 2 bases and J gave up 8 bases, with 8 bases separating them. This CDR3 is CASSLTFPTQYF. DNA of the CDR3: TGTGCCAGCAGCTTAACTTTCCCTACGCAGTATTTT.

This chain links TRBV11-2 with TRBJ2-1; D is uncertain. Looked up from germline, CDR1 is SGHAT and CDR2 is FQNNGV. The V end was cut by 2 bases, the J end by 9 bases, with 11 bases between. The CDR3 is made up of 13 amino acids. CDR3 residues: CASSLSEKFEQFF. The CDR3 nucleotides are TGTGCCAGCAGCTTATCCGAAAAGTTTGAGCAGTTCTTC.

This clone appeared once. The rearrangement links TRBV5-1 to TRBJ2-3, with D hard to call. V lost 4 bases and J lost 1, with 7 bases in between. Per germline, CDR1 SGHRS and CDR2 YFSETQ. The CDR3 extends over 13 amino acids. This chain's CDR3 is CASSPKGTDTQYF. Here the CDR3 DNA reads TGCGCCAGCAGCCCAAAGGGCACAGATACGCAGTATTTT.

The chain is built from TRBV28 and TRBJ2-3; 8 bases match TRBD1. With V trimmed by 1 base and J by 8 bases, 11 bases remained unmatched. The CDR3 loop spans 16 amino acids. Germline values: CDR1 MDHEN, CDR2 SYDVKM. In DNA form, the CDR3 reads TGTGCCAGCAGTTTATTTGCAGGGGGCGCAGGCGGTACGCAGTATTTT. This translates into CASSLFAGGAGGTQYF.

The chain couples TRBV15 to TRBJ2-1, with unresolved D. Germline V lookup: CDR1 LNHNV, CDR2 YYDKDF (reference sequence). The V end was cut by 4 bases, the J end by 4 bases, with 2 bases between. The CDR3 extends over 11 amino acids. The CDR3 reads CATSKYNEQFF. Here the CDR3 DNA reads TGTGCCACCAGCAAATACAATGAGCAGTTCTTC.